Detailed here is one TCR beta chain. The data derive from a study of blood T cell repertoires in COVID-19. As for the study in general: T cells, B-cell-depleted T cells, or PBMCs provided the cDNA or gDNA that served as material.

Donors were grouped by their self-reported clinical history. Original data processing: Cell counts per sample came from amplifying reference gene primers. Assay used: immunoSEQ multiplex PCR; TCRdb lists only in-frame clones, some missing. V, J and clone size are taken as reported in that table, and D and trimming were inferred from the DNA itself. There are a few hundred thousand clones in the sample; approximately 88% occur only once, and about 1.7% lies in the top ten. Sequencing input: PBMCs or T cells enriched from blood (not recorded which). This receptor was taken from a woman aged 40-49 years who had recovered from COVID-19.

The CDR3 DNA reads TGTGCCAGCAGCTCGCGGGACAGCCGAGCTAACTATGGCTACACCTTC. It specifies CASSSRDSRANYGYTF. This chain joins TRBV7-9 and TRBJ1-2, with 7 bases aligning to TRBD1. The trim removed 4 bases at V and 0 bases at J, leaving 8 bases unmatched. CDR3 length equals 16 residues. Germline V gene sequence: CDR1 SEHNR, CDR2 FQNEAQ (reference sequence).